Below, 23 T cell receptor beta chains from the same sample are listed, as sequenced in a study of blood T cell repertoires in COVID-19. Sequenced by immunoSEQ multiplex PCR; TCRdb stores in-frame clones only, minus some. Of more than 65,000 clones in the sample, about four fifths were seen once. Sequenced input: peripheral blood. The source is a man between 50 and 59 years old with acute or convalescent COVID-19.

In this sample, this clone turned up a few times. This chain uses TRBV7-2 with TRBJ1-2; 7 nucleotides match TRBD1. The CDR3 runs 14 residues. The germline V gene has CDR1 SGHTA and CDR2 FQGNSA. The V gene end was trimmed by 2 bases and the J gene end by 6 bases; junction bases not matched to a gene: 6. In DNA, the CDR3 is TGTGCCAGCAGCTTATCCCGGGACAGCGATGGCTACACCTTC. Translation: CASSLSRDSDGYTF.

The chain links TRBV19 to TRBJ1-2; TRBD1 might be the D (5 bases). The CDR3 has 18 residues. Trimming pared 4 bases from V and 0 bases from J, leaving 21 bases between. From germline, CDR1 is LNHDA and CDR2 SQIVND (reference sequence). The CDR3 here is CASSTAGVRGVANYGYTF. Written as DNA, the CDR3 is TGTGCCAGTAGTACCGCGGGGGTTCGGGGGGTAGCTAACTATGGCTACACCTTC.

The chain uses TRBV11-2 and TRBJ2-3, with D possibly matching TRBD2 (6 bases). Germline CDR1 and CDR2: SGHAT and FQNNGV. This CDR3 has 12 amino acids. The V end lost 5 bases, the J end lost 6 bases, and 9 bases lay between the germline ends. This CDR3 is CASSSGWDTQYF. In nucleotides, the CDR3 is TGTGCCAGCAGCAGCGGGTGGGATACGCAGTATTTT.

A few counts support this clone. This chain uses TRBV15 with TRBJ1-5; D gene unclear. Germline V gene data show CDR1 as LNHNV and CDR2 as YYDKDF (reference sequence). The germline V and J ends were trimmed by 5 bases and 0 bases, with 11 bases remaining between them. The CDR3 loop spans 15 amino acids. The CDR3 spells CATSREGNSNQPQHF. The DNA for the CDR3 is TGTGCCACCAGCCGGGAGGGAAATAGCAATCAGCCCCAGCATTTT.

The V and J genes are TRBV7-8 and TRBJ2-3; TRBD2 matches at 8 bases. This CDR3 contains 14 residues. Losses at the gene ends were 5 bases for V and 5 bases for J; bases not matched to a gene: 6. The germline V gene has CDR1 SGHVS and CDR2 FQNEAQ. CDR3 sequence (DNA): TGTGCCAGCAGCCTAGGACTAGCAGTAGATACGCAGTATTTT. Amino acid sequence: CASSLGLAVDTQYF.

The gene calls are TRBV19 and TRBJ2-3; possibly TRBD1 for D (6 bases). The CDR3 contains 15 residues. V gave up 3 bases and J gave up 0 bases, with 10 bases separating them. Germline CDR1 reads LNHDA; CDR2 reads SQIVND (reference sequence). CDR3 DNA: TGTGCCAGTAGTATCCTGACAGGTAGCACAGATACGCAGTATTTT. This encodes CASSILTGSTDTQYF. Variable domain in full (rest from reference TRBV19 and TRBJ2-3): DGGITQSPKYLFRKEGQNVTLSCEQNLNHDAMYWYRQDPGQGLRLIYYSQIVNDFQKGDIAEGYSVSREKKESFPLTVTSAQKNPTAFYLCASSILTGSTDTQYFGPGTRLTVL.

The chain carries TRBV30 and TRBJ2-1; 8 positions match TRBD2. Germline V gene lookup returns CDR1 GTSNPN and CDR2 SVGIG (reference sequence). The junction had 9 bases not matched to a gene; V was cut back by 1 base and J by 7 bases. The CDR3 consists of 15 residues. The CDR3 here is CAWSGGLVGYNEQFF. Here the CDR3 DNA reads TGTGCCTGGAGTGGGGGACTAGTTGGTTATAATGAGCAGTTCTTC.

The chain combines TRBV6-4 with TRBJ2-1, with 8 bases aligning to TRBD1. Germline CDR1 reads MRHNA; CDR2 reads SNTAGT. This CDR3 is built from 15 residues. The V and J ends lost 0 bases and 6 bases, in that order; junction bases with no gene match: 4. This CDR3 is CASSDSGQETNEQFF. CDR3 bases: TGTGCCAGCAGTGACTCGGGACAGGAAACCAATGAGCAGTTCTTC.

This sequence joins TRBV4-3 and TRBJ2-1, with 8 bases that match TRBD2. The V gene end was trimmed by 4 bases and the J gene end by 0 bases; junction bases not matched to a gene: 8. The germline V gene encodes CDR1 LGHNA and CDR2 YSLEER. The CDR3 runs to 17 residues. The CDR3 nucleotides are TGCGCCAGCAGCCTACACCGGAGCGGGAGCTCCTACAATGAGCAGTTCTTC. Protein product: CASSLHRSGSSYNEQFF.

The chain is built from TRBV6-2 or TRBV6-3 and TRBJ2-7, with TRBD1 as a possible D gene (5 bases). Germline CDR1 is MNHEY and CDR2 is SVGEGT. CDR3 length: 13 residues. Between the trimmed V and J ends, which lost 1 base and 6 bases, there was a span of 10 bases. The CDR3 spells CASSYYRTGEQYF. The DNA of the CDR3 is TGTGCCAGCAGTTACTACAGGACCGGCGAGCAGTACTTC.

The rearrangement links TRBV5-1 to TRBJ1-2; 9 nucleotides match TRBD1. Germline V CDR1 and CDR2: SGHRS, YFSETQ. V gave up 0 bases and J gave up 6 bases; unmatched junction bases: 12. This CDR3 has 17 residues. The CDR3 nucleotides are TGCGCCAGCAGCTTGGACCCTACAGGGGGCGCAGGGGATGGCTACACCTTC. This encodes CASSLDPTGGAGDGYTF.

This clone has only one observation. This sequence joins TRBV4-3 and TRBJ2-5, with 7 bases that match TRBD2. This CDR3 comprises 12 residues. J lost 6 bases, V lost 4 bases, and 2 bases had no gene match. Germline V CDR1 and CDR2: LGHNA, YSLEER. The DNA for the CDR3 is TGCGCCAGCAGCCCGGGGGGTCAGACCCAGTACTTC. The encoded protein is CASSPGGQTQYF.

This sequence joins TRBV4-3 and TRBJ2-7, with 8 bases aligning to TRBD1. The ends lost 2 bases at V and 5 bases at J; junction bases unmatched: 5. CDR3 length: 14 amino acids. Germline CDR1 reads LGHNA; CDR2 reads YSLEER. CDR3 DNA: TGCGCCAGCAGCCAACAGACAGGGGTCCACGAGCAGTACTTC. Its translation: CASSQQTGVHEQYF.

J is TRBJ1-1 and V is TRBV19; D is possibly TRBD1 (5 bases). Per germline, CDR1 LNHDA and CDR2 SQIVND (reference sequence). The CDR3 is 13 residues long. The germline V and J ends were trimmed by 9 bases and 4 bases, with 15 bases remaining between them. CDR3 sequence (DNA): TGTGCCAGGGTGGGGCCCCCCGGCACTGAAGCTTTCTTT. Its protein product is CARVGPPGTEAFF.

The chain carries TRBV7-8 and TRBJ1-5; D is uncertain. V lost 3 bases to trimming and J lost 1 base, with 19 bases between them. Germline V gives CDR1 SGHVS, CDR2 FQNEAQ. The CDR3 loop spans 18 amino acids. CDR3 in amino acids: CASSFFSGGFGSNQPQHF. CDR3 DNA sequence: TGTGCCAGCAGCTTCTTTAGTGGAGGGTTCGGAAGCAATCAGCCCCAGCATTTT.

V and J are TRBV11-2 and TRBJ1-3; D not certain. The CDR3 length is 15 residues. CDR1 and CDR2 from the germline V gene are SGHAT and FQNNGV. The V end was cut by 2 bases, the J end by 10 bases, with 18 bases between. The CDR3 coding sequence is TGTGCCAGCAGCTTAAGTGCGGGTTTGTGGAGGACCATATATTTT. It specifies CASSLSAGLWRTIYF.

CDR3 nucleotide sequence: TGTGCCAGTAGTGATGGAGGGGTGCACATTCAGTACTTC. Protein product: CASSDGGVHIQYF. The chain employs TRBV19 and TRBJ2-4, with TRBD2 as a possible D gene (6 bases). V was trimmed by 5 bases and J by 8 bases, leaving 13 bases between them. This CDR3 has 13 amino acids. CDR1 is LNHDA and CDR2 is SQIVND in the germline V gene (reference sequence).

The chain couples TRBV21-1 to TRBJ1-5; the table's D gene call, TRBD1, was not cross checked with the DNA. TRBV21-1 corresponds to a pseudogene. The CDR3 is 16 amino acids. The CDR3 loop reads CASSKKVGHNNQPQHF. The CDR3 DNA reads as TGTGCCAGCAGCAAAAAGGTAGGACATAACAATCAGCCCCAGCATTTT.

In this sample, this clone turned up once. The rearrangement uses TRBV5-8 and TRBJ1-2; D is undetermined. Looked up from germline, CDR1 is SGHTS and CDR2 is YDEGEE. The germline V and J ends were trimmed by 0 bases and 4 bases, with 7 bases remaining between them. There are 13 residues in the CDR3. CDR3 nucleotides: TGTGCCAGCAGCTTGGTCGGTATCTATGGCTACACCTTC. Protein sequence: CASSLVGIYGYTF. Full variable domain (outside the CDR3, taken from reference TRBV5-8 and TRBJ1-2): EAGVTQSPTHLIKTRGQQATLRCSPISGHTSVYWYQQALGLGLQFLLWYDEGEERNRGNFPPRFSGRQFPNYSSELNVNALELEDSALYLCASSLVGIYGYTFGSGTRLTVV.

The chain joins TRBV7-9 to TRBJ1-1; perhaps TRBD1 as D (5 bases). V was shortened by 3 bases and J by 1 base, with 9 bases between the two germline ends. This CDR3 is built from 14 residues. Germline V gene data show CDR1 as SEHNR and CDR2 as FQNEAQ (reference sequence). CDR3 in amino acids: CASSLDTRNTEAFF. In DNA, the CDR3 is TGTGCCAGCAGCTTGGACACCCGGAACACTGAAGCTTTCTTT.

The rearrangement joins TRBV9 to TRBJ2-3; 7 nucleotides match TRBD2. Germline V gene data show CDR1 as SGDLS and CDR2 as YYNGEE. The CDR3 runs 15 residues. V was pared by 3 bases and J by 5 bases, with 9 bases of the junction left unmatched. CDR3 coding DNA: TGTGCCAGCAGCGCTGGGGGACTAATGGTAGATACGCAGTATTTT. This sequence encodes CASSAGGLMVDTQYF.

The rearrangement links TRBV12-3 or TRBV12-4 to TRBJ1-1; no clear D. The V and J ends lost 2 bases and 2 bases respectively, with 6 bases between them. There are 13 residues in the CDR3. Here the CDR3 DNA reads TGTGCCAGCAGTTTATTCAGTAACACTGAAGCTTTCTTT. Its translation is CASSLFSNTEAFF.

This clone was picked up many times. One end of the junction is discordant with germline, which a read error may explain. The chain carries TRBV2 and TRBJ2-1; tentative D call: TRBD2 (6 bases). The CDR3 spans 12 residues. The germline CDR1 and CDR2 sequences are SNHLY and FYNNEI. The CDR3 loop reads CASSEGGYEQFF. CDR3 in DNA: TGTGCCAGCAGCGAAGGAGGGTATGAGCAGTTCTTC.